This T cell receptor beta chain was captured by sequencing in a study of T cell responses to AZD1222 COVID-19 vaccine. Study-level findings and limits: The donors showed a predominance of white British ancestry and of females, with possible underestimation of clonal diversity.

On this clone: Its antigen is currently unknown.

The CDR3 runs 16 residues. V was clipped by 5 bases and J by 1 base; unmatched bases: 7. Looked up from germline, CDR1 is MNHNY and CDR2 is SVGAGI (reference sequence). The method was immunoSEQ multiplex PCR; TCRdb's version includes in-frame clones alone and lacks a portion of them. The sample yields under 150,000 clones, approximately 89% seen once. The TCR sequence derives from an adult who received the AZD1222 COVID-19 vaccine. Material: peripheral blood, obtained 28 days after the second AZD1222 dose. The chain carries TRBV6-6 and TRBJ1-5, with 8 bases that match TRBD1. The DNA for the CDR3 is TGTGCCAGCAGTCCCAGGGGGCTGGTCAGCAATCAGCCCCAGCATTTT. It yields the protein CASSPRGLVSNQPQHF.